The TCR beta chain under discussion was sequenced for a study of control samples from healthy donors and cancer patients (dated by TCRdb to between 2020 and 2021). The CDR3 goes from the cysteine to the phenylalanine over 10 residues. The DNA shown is the 30-base CDR3, in frame from base 1. V loses 8 bases of germline sequence and J loses 4 bases, and the interval between the two ends is 9 bases. CDR1 and CDR2 are read off the germline V gene (reference sequence) as DFQATT and SNEGSKA. Libraries came from the immunoSEQ multiplex PCR assay. Imported from immuneACCESS, the table was reduced by TCRdb to in-frame sequences with V and J called. These copies leave out some clones; in studies compared against another copy, an unresolved V gene accounts for under half, and the cause of the remainder is not known. The sample includes 90,000 to 130,000 clones, with almost 85% observed a single time. 6% to 8% of the sample is taken by the ten largest.

Concerning this clone itself: Which antigen it targets is not known. The sample holds no much larger clone one base away, and base qualities are not on file.

Sequenced input: blood. The chain employs TRBV20-1 and TRBJ2-7; the D gene assignment is ambiguous. The TCR originated in a man between 18 and 35 years old in good health. The CDR3 protein sequence reads: CSPFTYEQYF. The DNA sequence reads TGCAGTCCATTTACGTACGAGCAGTACTTC.